The 3 T cell receptor beta chains reported below all come from one sample, sequenced in a study of multiple sclerosis patients with progressive multifocal leukoencephalopathy. Sample time point: time of PML onset. This table comes from immunoSEQ multiplex PCR, and its TCRdb copy is limited to in-frame clones, with some not included. Among 25,000 to 35,000 clones listed, over 80% were seen once. Sequencing used PBMCs, obtained from a patient treated with natalizumab. These receptors all come from a woman aged 40-49 years with progressive multifocal leukoencephalopathy.

This clone was recorded a few times. The V call is TRBV7-9, the J call TRBJ2-7; 7 bases map to TRBD2. CDR3 length equals 13 residues. J gave up 9 bases and V 0 bases, and 5 bases lay outside the gene matches. Germline loops: CDR1 SEHNR, CDR2 FQNEAQ (reference sequence). The DNA of the CDR3 is TGTGCCAGCAGCTTAGCAGCGGGGACCGTGCAGTACTTC. This translates into CASSLAAGTVQYF. Full variable domain (remainder filled in from reference TRBV7-9 and TRBJ2-7): DTGVSQNPRHKITKRGQNVTFRCDPISEHNRLYWYRQTLGQGPEFLTYFQNEAQLEKSRLLSDRFSAERPKGSFSTLEIQRTEQGDSAMYLCASSLAAGTVQYFGPGTRLTVT.

The V call is TRBV5-6, the J call TRBJ1-6, with TRBD1 as a possible D gene (5 bases). This CDR3 has 16 amino acids. Trimming removed 0 bases at V and 0 bases at J, with 7 bases between. The germline V gene encodes CDR1 SGHDT and CDR2 YYEEEE. In DNA, the CDR3 is TGTGCCAGCAGCTTGGGGGGGAGCTCCTATAATTCACCCCTCCACTTT. Amino acid sequence: CASSLGGSSYNSPLHF.

The chain has TRBV10-1 and TRBJ1-2, with TRBD1 matching over 7 bases. Germline values: CDR1 WNHNN, CDR2 SYGVQD (reference sequence). Trimming removed 5 bases from V and 6 bases from J; junction bases left unmatched: 6. The CDR3 runs 13 residues. The CDR3 here is CASSSTGWHGYTF. The CDR3 DNA reads as TGCGCCAGCAGTTCGACAGGGTGGCATGGCTACACCTTC.